This is a list of T cell receptor beta chains from one sample in a study of blood T cell repertoires in COVID-19. TCRdb's table, derived via immunoSEQ multiplex PCR, lists solely in-frame clones and lacks some. The sample gives around 140,000 clones, roughly 84% of which show up once; approximately 1.5% is in the top ten. Source material: peripheral blood. These receptor sequences come from a man between 60 and 70 years old with acute or convalescent COVID-19. The CDR3 runs from the conserved cysteine through the conserved F or W. Each record gives: clone size, J gene, V gene, D gene, CDR3 length, CDR3 protein, CDR3 DNA. The D gene is left open where the match is weak. Rows may omit the clone size; those that give it use once, few, many or a size class.

clone size: -
J gene: TRBJ1-5
V gene: TRBV3-1/TRBV3-2
D gene: -
CDR3 length: 14
CDR3 protein: CASSQGRGNQPQHF
CDR3 DNA: TGTGCCAGCAGCCAAGGCCGAGGCAATCAGCCCCAGCATTTT

clone size: -
J gene: TRBJ1-2
V gene: TRBV5-5
D gene: -
CDR3 length: 15
CDR3 protein: CASSQSGGRVYGYTF
CDR3 DNA: TGTGCCAGCAGCCAATCCGGGGGGCGAGTCTATGGCTACACCTTC

clone size: -
J gene: TRBJ1-5
V gene: TRBV27
D gene: TRBD1
CDR3 length: 14
CDR3 protein: CASSSGTVRRAQHF
CDR3 DNA: TGTGCCAGCAGTTCCGGGACAGTCCGTCGGGCCCAGCATTTT

clone size: -
J gene: TRBJ2-3
V gene: TRBV3-1/TRBV3-2
D gene: -
CDR3 length: 15
CDR3 protein: CASSQVGGATDTQYF
CDR3 DNA: TGTGCCAGCAGCCAAGTAGGAGGGGCCACAGATACGCAGTATTTT

clone size: -
J gene: TRBJ1-1
V gene: TRBV29-1
D gene: -
CDR3 length: 10
CDR3 protein: CSVDRTEAFF
CDR3 DNA: TGCAGCGTTGATCGGACTGAAGCTTTCTTT

clone size: -
J gene: TRBJ1-4
V gene: TRBV10-3
D gene: TRBD1
CDR3 length: 14
CDR3 protein: CAISEGQLNEKLFF
CDR3 DNA: TGTGCCATCAGCGAGGGACAGCTTAATGAAAAACTGTTTTTT

clone size: -
J gene: TRBJ2-7
V gene: TRBV20-1
D gene: -
CDR3 length: 11
CDR3 protein: CSASGTDEQYF
CDR3 DNA: TGCAGTGCCAGTGGGACTGACGAGCAGTACTTC

clone size: -
J gene: TRBJ2-2
V gene: TRBV7-3
D gene: -
CDR3 length: 15
CDR3 protein: CASRPGTANTGELFF
CDR3 DNA: TGTGCCAGCAGGCCCGGGACTGCGAACACCGGGGAGCTGTTTTTT

clone size: -
J gene: TRBJ1-5
V gene: TRBV19
D gene: -
CDR3 length: 15
CDR3 protein: CASSLAAISNQPQHF
CDR3 DNA: TGTGCCAGTAGCCTCGCCGCGATTAGCAATCAGCCCCAGCATTTT

clone size: -
J gene: TRBJ1-5
V gene: TRBV19
D gene: -
CDR3 length: 14
CDR3 protein: CASSIFQGHQPQHF
CDR3 DNA: TGTGCCAGTAGTATATTCCAGGGGCATCAGCCCCAGCATTTT

clone size: -
J gene: TRBJ2-3
V gene: TRBV5-5
D gene: TRBD2
CDR3 length: 17
CDR3 protein: CASSLAGLAGGTDTQYF
CDR3 DNA: TGTGCCAGCAGCTTGGCAGGGCTAGCGGGAGGTACAGATACGCAGTATTTT

clone size: -
J gene: TRBJ2-5
V gene: TRBV3-1/TRBV3-2
D gene: TRBD1
CDR3 length: 14
CDR3 protein: CASSLRDSQETQYF
CDR3 DNA: TGTGCCAGCAGCCTCCGGGACAGCCAAGAGACCCAGTACTTC

clone size: -
J gene: TRBJ2-2
V gene: TRBV6-5
D gene: TRBD1
CDR3 length: 15
CDR3 protein: CASRGTGGITGELFF
CDR3 DNA: TGTGCCAGCAGGGGGACAGGGGGCATCACCGGGGAGCTGTTTTTT

clone size: -
J gene: TRBJ2-1
V gene: TRBV30
D gene: TRBD1
CDR3 length: 15
CDR3 protein: CAWSRGDSSYNEQFF
CDR3 DNA: TGTGCCTGGAGCCGAGGGGACAGCTCCTACAATGAGCAGTTCTTC

clone size: -
J gene: TRBJ2-2
V gene: TRBV5-4
D gene: -
CDR3 length: 11
CDR3 protein: CASSLAGELFF
CDR3 DNA: TGTGCCAGCAGCTTGGCAGGGGAGCTGTTTTTT

clone size: -
J gene: TRBJ1-4
V gene: TRBV3-1/TRBV3-2
D gene: -
CDR3 length: 15
CDR3 protein: CASSPAGATNEKLFF
CDR3 DNA: TGTGCCAGCAGCCCTGCAGGGGCTACTAATGAAAAACTGTTTTTT

clone size: once
J gene: TRBJ1-6
V gene: TRBV19
D gene: TRBD1
CDR3 length: 20
CDR3 protein: CASSIRGQASRSSYNSPLHF
CDR3 DNA: TGTGCCAGTAGTATAAGGGGACAGGCCTCCAGGAGCTCCTATAATTCACCCCTCCACTTT

clone size: -
J gene: TRBJ1-1
V gene: TRBV27
D gene: -
CDR3 length: 14
CDR3 protein: CASSLSGENTEAFF
CDR3 DNA: TGTGCCAGCAGTTTATCGGGCGAGAACACTGAAGCTTTCTTT

clone size: once
J gene: TRBJ1-2
V gene: TRBV30
D gene: -
CDR3 length: 15
CDR3 protein: CAWRPSGRVNYGYTF
CDR3 DNA: TGTGCCTGGAGACCGTCGGGAAGGGTCAACTATGGCTACACCTTC

clone size: -
J gene: TRBJ2-1
V gene: TRBV30
D gene: TRBD1
CDR3 length: 13
CDR3 protein: CALRDRGTNEQFF
CDR3 DNA: TGTGCCCTACGGGACAGGGGGACCAATGAGCAGTTCTTC

clone size: -
J gene: TRBJ2-2
V gene: TRBV5-1
D gene: -
CDR3 length: 18
CDR3 protein: CASSLPRRAGTNTGELFF
CDR3 DNA: TGCGCCAGCAGCTTGCCTCGTCGAGCGGGTACGAACACCGGGGAGCTGTTTTTT

clone size: -
J gene: TRBJ1-1
V gene: TRBV10-3
D gene: TRBD1
CDR3 length: 14
CDR3 protein: CAIRKDRTNTEAFF
CDR3 DNA: TGTGCCATCAGGAAGGACAGGACGAACACTGAAGCTTTCTTT

clone size: -
J gene: TRBJ1-3
V gene: TRBV12-3/TRBV12-4
D gene: -
CDR3 length: 13
CDR3 protein: CASTWQSGNTIYF
CDR3 DNA: TGTGCCAGCACGTGGCAGTCTGGAAACACCATATATTTT

clone size: -
J gene: TRBJ1-4
V gene: TRBV6-5
D gene: -
CDR3 length: 13
CDR3 protein: CASVYSPNEKLFF
CDR3 DNA: TGTGCCAGCGTATACAGCCCAAATGAAAAACTGTTTTTT

clone size: -
J gene: TRBJ1-5
V gene: TRBV6-2/TRBV6-3
D gene: TRBD1
CDR3 length: 14
CDR3 protein: CASSPGQWNQPQHF
CDR3 DNA: TGTGCCAGCAGTCCGGGACAGTGGAATCAGCCCCAGCATTTT

clone size: many
J gene: TRBJ2-3
V gene: TRBV5-4
D gene: TRBD2
CDR3 length: 15
CDR3 protein: CASSLLSGGWDTQYF
CDR3 DNA: TGTGCCAGCAGCTTACTTAGCGGGGGGTGGGATACGCAGTATTTT

clone size: -
J gene: TRBJ2-3
V gene: TRBV11-1
D gene: -
CDR3 length: 15
CDR3 protein: CASSFLPVSTDTQYF
CDR3 DNA: TGTGCCAGCAGCTTCCTTCCGGTTAGCACAGATACGCAGTATTTT

clone size: -
J gene: TRBJ1-3
V gene: TRBV6-6
D gene: -
CDR3 length: 15
CDR3 protein: CASGPGLRSGNTIYF
CDR3 DNA: TGTGCCAGCGGCCCGGGACTTCGCTCTGGAAACACCATATATTTT

clone size: -
J gene: TRBJ2-1
V gene: TRBV10-3
D gene: -
CDR3 length: 12
CDR3 protein: CAISELRDEQFF
CDR3 DNA: TGTGCCATCAGTGAGTTGAGAGATGAGCAGTTCTTC

clone size: few
J gene: TRBJ2-3
V gene: TRBV9
D gene: -
CDR3 length: 13
CDR3 protein: CASSVNGRDTQYF
CDR3 DNA: TGTGCCAGCAGCGTCAATGGGAGAGATACGCAGTATTTT

clone size: -
J gene: TRBJ2-5
V gene: TRBV28
D gene: -
CDR3 length: 16
CDR3 protein: CASTQSIRIPRQTQYF
CDR3 DNA: TGTGCCAGCACCCAATCGATTCGGATCCCCAGGCAGACCCAGTACTTC

clone size: -
J gene: TRBJ2-5
V gene: TRBV7-8
D gene: TRBD2
CDR3 length: 14
CDR3 protein: CASSWTSGRETQYF
CDR3 DNA: TGTGCCAGCAGCTGGACTAGCGGGAGGGAGACCCAGTACTTC

clone size: -
J gene: TRBJ1-1
V gene: TRBV25-1
D gene: TRBD1
CDR3 length: 16
CDR3 protein: CASSQTGGAWNTEAFF
CDR3 DNA: TGTGCCAGCAGCCAGACAGGGGGCGCGTGGAACACTGAAGCTTTCTTT

clone size: -
J gene: TRBJ2-2
V gene: TRBV12-3/TRBV12-4
D gene: -
CDR3 length: 13
CDR3 protein: CASSLGQYGELFF
CDR3 DNA: TGTGCCAGCAGTTTGGGACAATACGGGGAGCTGTTTTTT

clone size: -
J gene: TRBJ2-5
V gene: TRBV6-1
D gene: -
CDR3 length: 14
CDR3 protein: CASSELRQSETQYF
CDR3 DNA: TGTGCCAGCAGTGAATTAAGACAGTCAGAGACCCAGTACTTC

clone size: -
J gene: TRBJ2-5
V gene: TRBV7-8
D gene: TRBD1
CDR3 length: 15
CDR3 protein: CASSDTTGSQETQYF
CDR3 DNA: TGTGCCAGCAGCGATACGACAGGGTCCCAAGAGACCCAGTACTTC

clone size: -
J gene: TRBJ1-2
V gene: TRBV7-9
D gene: -
CDR3 length: 15
CDR3 protein: CASGRPEGELNGYTF
CDR3 DNA: TGTGCCAGCGGACGGCCAGAAGGGGAACTGAATGGCTACACCTTC

clone size: -
J gene: TRBJ2-1
V gene: TRBV10-2
D gene: TRBD2
CDR3 length: 16
CDR3 protein: CASSELAGGWYNEQFF
CDR3 DNA: TGCGCCAGCAGTGAACTAGCGGGGGGTTGGTACAATGAGCAGTTCTTC

clone size: -
J gene: TRBJ1-3
V gene: TRBV6-5
D gene: TRBD1
CDR3 length: 15
CDR3 protein: CASSRDRLGGNTIYF
CDR3 DNA: TGTGCCAGCAGCCGGGACAGGCTTGGTGGAAACACCATATATTTT

clone size: -
J gene: TRBJ1-2
V gene: TRBV24-1
D gene: -
CDR3 length: 15
CDR3 protein: CATSDAGPGQNGYTF
CDR3 DNA: TGTGCCACCAGTGACGCCGGACCAGGACAGAACGGCTACACCTTC

clone size: -
J gene: TRBJ2-1
V gene: TRBV5-1
D gene: -
CDR3 length: 13
CDR3 protein: CASRPIRDNEQFF
CDR3 DNA: TGCGCCAGCAGGCCTATTAGAGACAATGAGCAGTTCTTC

clone size: -
J gene: TRBJ1-4
V gene: TRBV7-9
D gene: -
CDR3 length: 14
CDR3 protein: CASTLDGANEKLFF
CDR3 DNA: TGTGCCAGCACCTTGGACGGAGCTAATGAAAAACTGTTTTTT

clone size: -
J gene: TRBJ1-3
V gene: TRBV5-6
D gene: TRBD1
CDR3 length: 15
CDR3 protein: CASSHMGQGGNTIYF
CDR3 DNA: TGTGCCAGCAGCCACATGGGACAGGGTGGAAACACCATATATTTT

clone size: -
J gene: TRBJ1-2
V gene: TRBV30
D gene: -
CDR3 length: 15
CDR3 protein: CAWSVFTGTNYGYTF
CDR3 DNA: TGTGCCTGGAGTGTATTTACAGGGACTAACTATGGCTACACCTTC

clone size: once
J gene: TRBJ2-2
V gene: TRBV5-1
D gene: -
CDR3 length: 13
CDR3 protein: CASSLRDTGELFF
CDR3 DNA: TGCGCCAGCAGCTTACGCGACACCGGGGAGCTGTTTTTT